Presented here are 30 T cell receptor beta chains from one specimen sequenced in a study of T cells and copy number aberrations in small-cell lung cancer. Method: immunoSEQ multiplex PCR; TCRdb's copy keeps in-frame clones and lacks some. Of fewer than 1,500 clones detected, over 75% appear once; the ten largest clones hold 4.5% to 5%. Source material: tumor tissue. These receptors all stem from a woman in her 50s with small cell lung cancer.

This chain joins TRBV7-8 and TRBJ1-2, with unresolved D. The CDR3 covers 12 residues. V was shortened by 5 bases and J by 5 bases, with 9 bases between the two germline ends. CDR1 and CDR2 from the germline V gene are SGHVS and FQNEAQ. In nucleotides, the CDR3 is TGTGCCAGCAGCCTCGGGAAATATGGCTACACCTTC. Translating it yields CASSLGKYGYTF.

CDR3 nucleotides: TGCGCCAGCAGCCCCCTACTTGGGACCCCGCAGTACTTC. Its translation is CASSPLLGTPQYF. V gene TRBV5-1 combines with J gene TRBJ2-7; D is tentatively TRBD1 or TRBD2 (5 bases each). The CDR3 runs to 13 residues. Germline-derived CDR1 and CDR2 are SGHRS and YFSETQ. V was trimmed by 4 bases and J by 9 bases, leaving 17 bases between them.

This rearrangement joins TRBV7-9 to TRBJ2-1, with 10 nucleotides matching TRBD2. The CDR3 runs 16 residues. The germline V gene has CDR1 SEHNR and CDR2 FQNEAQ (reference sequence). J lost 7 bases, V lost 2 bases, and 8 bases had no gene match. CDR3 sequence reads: CASSLYPAGGQNEQFF. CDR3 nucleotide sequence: TGTGCCAGCAGCTTATATCCAGCGGGAGGGCAAAATGAGCAGTTCTTC.

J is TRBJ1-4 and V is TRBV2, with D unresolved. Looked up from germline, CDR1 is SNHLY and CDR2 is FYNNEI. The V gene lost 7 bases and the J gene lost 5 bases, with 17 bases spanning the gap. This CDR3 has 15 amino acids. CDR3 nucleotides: TGTGCCAGCATCCTAAGGAGGTCTGAGAATGAAAAACTGTTTTTT. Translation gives CASILRRSENEKLFF.

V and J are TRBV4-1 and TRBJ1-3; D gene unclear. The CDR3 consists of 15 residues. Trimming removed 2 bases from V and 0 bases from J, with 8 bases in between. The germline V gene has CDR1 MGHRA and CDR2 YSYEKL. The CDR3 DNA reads TGCGCCAGCAGCCAATGGGTTTCCTCTGGAAACACCATATATTTT. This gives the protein CASSQWVSSGNTIYF.

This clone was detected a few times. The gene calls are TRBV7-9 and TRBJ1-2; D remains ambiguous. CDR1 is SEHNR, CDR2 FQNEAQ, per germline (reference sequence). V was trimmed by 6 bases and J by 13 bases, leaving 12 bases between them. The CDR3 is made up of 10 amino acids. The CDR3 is CASSSTPPTF. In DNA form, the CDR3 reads TGTGCCAGCAGTTCTACACCCCCCACCTTC. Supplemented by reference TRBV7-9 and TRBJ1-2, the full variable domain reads DTGVSQNPRHKITKRGQNVTFRCDPISEHNRLYWYRQTLGQGPEFLTYFQNEAQLEKSRLLSDRFSAERPKGSFSTLEIQRTEQGDSAMYLCASSSTPPTFGSGTRLTVV.

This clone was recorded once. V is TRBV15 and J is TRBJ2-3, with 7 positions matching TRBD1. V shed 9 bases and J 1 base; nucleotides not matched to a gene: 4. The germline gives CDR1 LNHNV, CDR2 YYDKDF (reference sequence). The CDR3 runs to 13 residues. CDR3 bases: TGTGCCACACATACAGGGGGCACAGATACGCAGTATTTT. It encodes CATHTGGTDTQYF.

The CDR3 sequence: CASRPTRDTDTQYF. CDR3 coding DNA: TGTGCCAGCAGGCCCACTAGAGACACAGATACGCAGTATTTT. The rearrangement links TRBV2 to TRBJ2-3; TRBD2 might be the D (5 bases). The V and J ends lost 6 bases and 2 bases respectively, with 12 bases between them. Germline V gene data show CDR1 as SNHLY and CDR2 as FYNNEI. This CDR3 is built from 14 residues.

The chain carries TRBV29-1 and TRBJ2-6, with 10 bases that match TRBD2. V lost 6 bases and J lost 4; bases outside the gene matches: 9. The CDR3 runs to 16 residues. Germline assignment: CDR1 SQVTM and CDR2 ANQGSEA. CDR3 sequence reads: CSVRLAGVSGANVLTF. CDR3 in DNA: TGCAGCGTCCGCCTAGCGGGAGTGTCCGGGGCCAACGTCCTGACTTTC.

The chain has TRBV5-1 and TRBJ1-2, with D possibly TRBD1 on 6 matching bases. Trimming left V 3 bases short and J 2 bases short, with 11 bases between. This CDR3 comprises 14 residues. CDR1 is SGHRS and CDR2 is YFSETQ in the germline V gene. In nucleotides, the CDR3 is TGCGCCAGCAGCTCCGACAGGTCGAACTATGGCTACACCTTC. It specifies CASSSDRSNYGYTF.

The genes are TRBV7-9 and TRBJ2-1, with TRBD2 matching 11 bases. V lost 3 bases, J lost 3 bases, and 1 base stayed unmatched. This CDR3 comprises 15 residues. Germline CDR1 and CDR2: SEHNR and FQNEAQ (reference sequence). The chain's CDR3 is CASSLGTSGYNEQFF. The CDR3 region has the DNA TGTGCCAGCAGCTTGGGGACTAGCGGCTACAATGAGCAGTTCTTC.

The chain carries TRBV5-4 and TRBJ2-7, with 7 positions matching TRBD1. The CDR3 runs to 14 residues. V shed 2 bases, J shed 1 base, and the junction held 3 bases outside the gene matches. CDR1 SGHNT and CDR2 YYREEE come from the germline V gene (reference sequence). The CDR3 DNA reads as TGTGCCAGCAGCTTTGACAGGGAGTCCTACGAGCAGTACTTC. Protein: CASSFDRESYEQYF.

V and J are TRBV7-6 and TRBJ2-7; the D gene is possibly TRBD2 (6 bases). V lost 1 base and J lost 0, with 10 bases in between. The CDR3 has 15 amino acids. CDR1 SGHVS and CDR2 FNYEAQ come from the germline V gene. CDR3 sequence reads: CASSLGGGSSYEQYF. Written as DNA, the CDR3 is TGTGCCAGCAGCTTAGGTGGGGGGTCCTCCTACGAGCAGTACTTC.

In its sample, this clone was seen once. CDR3 nucleotides: TGTGCCAGCAGCTTAGGAACATCCTTTGAAGCTTTCTTT. Its protein product is CASSLGTSFEAFF. This rearrangement joins TRBV11-1 to TRBJ1-1; no reliable D call. Germline V gene sequence: CDR1 SGHAT, CDR2 FQDESV (reference sequence). Between the trimmed V and J ends, which lost 1 base and 7 bases, there was a span of 10 bases. The length of the CDR3 is 13 residues.

The CDR3 reads CASSLASDEQYF. The CDR3 nucleotides read TGTGCCAGCAGCTTGGCCTCGGACGAGCAGTACTTC. The chain is built from TRBV5-4 and TRBJ2-7; D not certain. Germline values: CDR1 SGHNT, CDR2 YYREEE (reference sequence). CDR3 length: 12 amino acids. The ends were cut back, 0 bases at V and 5 bases at J, with 6 bases in the middle.

The CDR3 bases are TGTGCCAGCTCAATTCAAAGGGGCGTGAACACCGGGGAGCTGTTTTTT. Translating gives CASSIQRGVNTGELFF. This chain joins TRBV18 and TRBJ2-2, with D perhaps TRBD1 (5 bases). Germline V gene data show CDR1 as KGHSH and CDR2 as LQKENI. CDR3 size: 16 residues. Trimming pared 5 bases from V and 1 base from J, leaving 14 bases between.

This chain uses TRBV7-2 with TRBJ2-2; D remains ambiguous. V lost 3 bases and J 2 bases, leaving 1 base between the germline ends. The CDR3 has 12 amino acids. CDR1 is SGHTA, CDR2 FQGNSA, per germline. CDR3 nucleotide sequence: TGTGCCAGCAGCTTCAACACCGGGGAGCTGTTTTTT. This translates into CASSFNTGELFF.

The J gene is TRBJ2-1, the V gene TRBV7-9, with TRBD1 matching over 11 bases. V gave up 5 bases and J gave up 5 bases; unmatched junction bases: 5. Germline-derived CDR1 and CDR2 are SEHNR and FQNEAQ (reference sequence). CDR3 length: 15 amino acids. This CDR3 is CASSPRDRGDNEQFF. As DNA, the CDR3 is TGTGCCAGCAGCCCGCGGGACAGGGGGGACAATGAGCAGTTCTTC.

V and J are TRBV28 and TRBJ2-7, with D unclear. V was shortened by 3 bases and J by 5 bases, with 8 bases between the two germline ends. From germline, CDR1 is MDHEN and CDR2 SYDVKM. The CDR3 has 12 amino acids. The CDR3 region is CASSFEAHEQYF. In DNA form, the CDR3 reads TGTGCCAGCAGTTTCGAGGCCCACGAGCAGTACTTC.

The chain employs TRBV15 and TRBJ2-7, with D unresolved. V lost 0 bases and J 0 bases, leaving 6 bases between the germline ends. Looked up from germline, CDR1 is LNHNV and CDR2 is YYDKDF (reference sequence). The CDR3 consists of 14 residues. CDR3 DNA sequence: TGTGCCACCAGCAGAGATTTGGGCTCCTACGAGCAGTACTTC. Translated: CATSRDLGSYEQYF.

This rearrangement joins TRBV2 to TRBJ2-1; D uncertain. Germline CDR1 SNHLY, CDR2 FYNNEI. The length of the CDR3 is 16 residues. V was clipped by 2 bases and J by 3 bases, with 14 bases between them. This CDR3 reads CASSELAWGSYNEQFF. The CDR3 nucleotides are TGTGCCAGCAGTGAACTTGCCTGGGGTAGCTACAATGAGCAGTTCTTC. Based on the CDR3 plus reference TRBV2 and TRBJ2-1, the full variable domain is EPEVTQTPSHQVTQMGQEVILRCVPISNHLYFYWYRQILGQKVEFLVSFYNNEISEKSEIFDDQFSVERPDGSNFTLKIRSTKLEDSAMYFCASSELAWGSYNEQFFGPGTRLTVL.

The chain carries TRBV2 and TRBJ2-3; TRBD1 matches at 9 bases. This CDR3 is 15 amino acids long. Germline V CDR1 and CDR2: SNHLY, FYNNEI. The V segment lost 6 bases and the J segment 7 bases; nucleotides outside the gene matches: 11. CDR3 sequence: CASRGQGGRAYTQYF. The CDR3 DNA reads TGTGCCAGCAGGGGACAGGGTGGGCGTGCGTATACGCAGTATTTT.

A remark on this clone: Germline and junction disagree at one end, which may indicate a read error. The CDR3 DNA reads as TGTGCTAGCAGCTTAGGACTAGCCAATGAGCAGTTCTTC. Translation: CASSLGLANEQFF. This sequence joins TRBV7-7 and TRBJ2-1; TRBD2 matches 8 bases. Looked up from germline, CDR1 is SSHAT and CDR2 is FNYEAQ (reference sequence). CDR3 length equals 13 residues. The full variable domain, rest sourced from reference TRBV7-7 and TRBJ2-1, is GAGVSQSPRYKVTKRGQDVTLRCDPISSHATLYWYQQALGQGPEFLTYFNYEAQPDKSGLPSDRFSAERPEGSISTLTIQRTEQRDSAMYRCASSLGLANEQFFGPGTRLTVL.

The CDR3 spells CASSVGATGRNEQFF. In DNA form, the CDR3 reads TGTGCCAGCAGCGTAGGTGCGACAGGGAGGAATGAGCAGTTCTTC. This chain links TRBV9 with TRBJ2-1, with D tentatively TRBD1 (7 bases). CDR1 is SGDLS, CDR2 YYNGEE, per germline. The V end was cut by 0 bases, the J end by 7 bases, with 14 bases between. This CDR3 spans 15 amino acids.

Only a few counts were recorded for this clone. CDR3 DNA sequence: TGCGCCAGCAGCTTGTCGTTACCCTACACCGGGGAGCTGTTTTTT. Its protein is CASSLSLPYTGELFF. The V call is TRBV5-1, the J call TRBJ2-2; D is undetermined. CDR3 length equals 15 residues. CDR1 and CDR2 from the germline V gene are SGHRS and YFSETQ. The V and J ends lost 1 base and 3 bases respectively, with 10 bases between them. Variable domain in full (rest from reference TRBV5-1 and TRBJ2-2): KAGVTQTPRYLIKTRGQQVTLSCSPISGHRSVSWYQQTPGQGLQFLFEYFSETQRNKGNFPGRFSGRQFSNSRSEMNVSTLELGDSALYLCASSLSLPYTGELFFGEGSRLTVL.

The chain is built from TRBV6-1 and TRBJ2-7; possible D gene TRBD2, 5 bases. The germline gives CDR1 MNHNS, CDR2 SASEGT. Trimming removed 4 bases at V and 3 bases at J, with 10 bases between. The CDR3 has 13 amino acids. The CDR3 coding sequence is TGTGCCAGCAGTGGGGGAGAATTCTACGAGCAGTACTTC. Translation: CASSGGEFYEQYF.

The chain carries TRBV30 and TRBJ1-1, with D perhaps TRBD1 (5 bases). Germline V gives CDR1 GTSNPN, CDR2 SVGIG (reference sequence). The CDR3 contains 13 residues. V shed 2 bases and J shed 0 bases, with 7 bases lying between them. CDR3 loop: CAWSRTLNTEAFF. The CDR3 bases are TGTGCCTGGAGTAGGACACTGAACACTGAAGCTTTCTTT.

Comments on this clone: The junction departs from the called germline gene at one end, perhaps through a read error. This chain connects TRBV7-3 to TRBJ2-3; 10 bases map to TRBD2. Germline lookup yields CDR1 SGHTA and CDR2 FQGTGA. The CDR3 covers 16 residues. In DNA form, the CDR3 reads TGTGCCAGCAGCTCGAGACTAGCGGGTCATCAAGATATGCAGTATTTT. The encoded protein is CASSSRLAGHQDMQYF.

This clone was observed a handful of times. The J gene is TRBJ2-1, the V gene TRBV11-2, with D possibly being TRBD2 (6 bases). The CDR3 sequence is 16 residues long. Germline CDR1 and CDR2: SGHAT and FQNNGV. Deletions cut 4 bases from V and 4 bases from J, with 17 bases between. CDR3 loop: CASSSSIADLYNEQFF. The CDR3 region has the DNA TGTGCCAGCAGCTCCTCAATAGCGGACCTTTACAATGAGCAGTTCTTC.

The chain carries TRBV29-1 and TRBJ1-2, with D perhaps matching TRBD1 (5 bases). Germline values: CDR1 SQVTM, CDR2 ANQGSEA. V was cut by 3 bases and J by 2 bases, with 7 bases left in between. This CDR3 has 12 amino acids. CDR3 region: CSVETENYGYTF. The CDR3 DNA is TGCAGCGTTGAGACAGAAAACTATGGCTACACCTTC. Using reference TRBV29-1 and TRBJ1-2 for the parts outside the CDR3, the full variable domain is SAVISQKPSRDICQRGTSLTIQCQVDSQVTMMFWYRQQPGQSLTLIATANQGSEATYESGFVIDKFPISRPNLTFSTLTVSNMSPEDSSIYLCSVETENYGYTFGSGTRLTVV.